This TCR beta chain was sequenced in a study of T cell changes during pregnancy in multiple sclerosis. On this clone: Other DNA sequences of this sample code for an identical CDR3.

There are 15 residues in the CDR3. CDR1 and CDR2 (germline): SGHTA, FQGNSA. Trimming at V came to 5 bases and at J to 2 bases, leaving 8 bases not matched to a gene. The table came from immunoSEQ multiplex PCR; TCRdb's copy has only in-frame clones and leaves some out. The table has approximately 65,000 clones, almost 95% seen once. This clonotype originated in a female donor in good health, enrolled as a control in a pregnancy study. V and J are TRBV7-2 and TRBJ2-7, with TRBD2 matching 8 bases. Sequenced material: CD8+ T cells from peripheral blood mononuclear cells, taken in the third trimester of pregnancy. This CDR3 is CASSLGAGGPYEQYF. In DNA, the CDR3 is TGTGCCAGCAGCCTAGGGGCGGGGGGTCCCTACGAGCAGTACTTC. Full variable domain (missing parts from reference TRBV7-2 and TRBJ2-7): GAGVSQSPSNKVTEKGKDVELRCDPISGHTALYWYRQSLGQGLEFLIYFQGNSAPDKSGLPSDRFSAERTGGSVSTLTIQRTQQEDSAVYLCASSLGAGGPYEQYFGPGTRLTVT.